This TCR beta chain was obtained from a study of T cell clonality in common variable immunodeficiency. This clone was counted many times. What it binds is not known. The sequenced fragment ends 3 residues before the CDR3 boundary, so the rest is inferred from the germline J gene. Control and CVID samples contributed equal amounts of genomic DNA. TCRdb keeps only in-frame clones here, not all; method: immunoSEQ multiplex PCR. The sample is made up of 25,000 to 35,000 clones, none counted only once. General study points: Reportedly, TCR beta sequences from common variable immunodeficiency showed fewer deletions and N-nucleotide insertions.

The junction had 5 bases not matched to a gene; V was cut back by 8 bases and J by 6 bases. The CDR3 consists of 11 residues. Germline V gene lookup returns CDR1 GTSNPN and CDR2 SVGIG (reference sequence). Sequencing input: peripheral blood mononuclear cells. The TCR originated in a human donor with common variable immunodeficiency. The V call is TRBV30, the J call TRBJ2-7; TRBD1 matches 9 bases. CDR3 DNA (partial): TGTGCCGGAGGGACAGGGATCGAG. Protein sequence: CAGGTGIE. The entire CDR3 reads CAGGTGIEQYF.